The clone carrying this T cell receptor (beta chain) was seen a handful of times. As yet, its antigen is unknown. A junction boundary mismatches the germline segment, possibly from a read error. Via MiXCR, TCRdb re-called the reads, giving one row per CDR3 protein. The sample has 250,000 or so distinct CDR3 sequences; about a sixth are singletons. The sample comes from a study of T cell repertoires in cytomegalovirus infection. Study-wide background: Based on public TCR beta signatures, there were indications of CMV infection and of a matching HLA type.

Study-wide results and limits: HLA-C-restricted CMV-specific TCR beta clonotypes were dominant in the ex vivo response.

CDR1 is MGHRA, CDR2 YSYEKL, per germline. The CDR3 consists of 14 residues. The source of this sequence is a human donor in good health (CMV status not recorded). Some clones in this sample may be carry-over from other donors' samples. The sample was CD8+ T cells from PBMCs. The gene calls are TRBV4-1 and TRBJ1-1; perhaps TRBD1 as D (6 bases). CDR3 in DNA: TGCGCCAGCAACCAAGAGCAGGGGATCACTGAAGCTTTCTTT. The encoded protein is CASNQEQGITEAFF.